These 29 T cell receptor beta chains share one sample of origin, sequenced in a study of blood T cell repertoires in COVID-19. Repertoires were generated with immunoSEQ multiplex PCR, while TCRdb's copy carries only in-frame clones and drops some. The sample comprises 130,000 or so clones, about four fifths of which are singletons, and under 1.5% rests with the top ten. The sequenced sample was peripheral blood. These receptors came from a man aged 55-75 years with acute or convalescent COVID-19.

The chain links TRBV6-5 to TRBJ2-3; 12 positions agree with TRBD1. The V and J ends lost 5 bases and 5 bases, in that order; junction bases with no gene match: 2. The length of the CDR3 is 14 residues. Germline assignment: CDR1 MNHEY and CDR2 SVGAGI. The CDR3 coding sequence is TGTGCCAGCAGTAGGGACAGGGGGCAAGATACGCAGTATTTT. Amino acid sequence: CASSRDRGQDTQYF.

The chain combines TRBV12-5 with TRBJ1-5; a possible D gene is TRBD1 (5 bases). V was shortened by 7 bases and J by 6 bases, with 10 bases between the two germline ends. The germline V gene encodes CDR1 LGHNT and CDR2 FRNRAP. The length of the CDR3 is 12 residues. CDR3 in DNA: TGTGCTAGTGCTAGAAGGGGTCAGCCCCAGCATTTT. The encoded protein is CASARRGQPQHF. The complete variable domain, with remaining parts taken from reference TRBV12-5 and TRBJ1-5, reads DARVTQTPRHKVTEMGQEVTMRCQPILGHNTVFWYRQTMMQGLELLAYFRNRAPLDDSGMPKDRFSAEMPDATLATLKIQPSEPRDSAVYFCASARRGQPQHFGDGTRLSIL.

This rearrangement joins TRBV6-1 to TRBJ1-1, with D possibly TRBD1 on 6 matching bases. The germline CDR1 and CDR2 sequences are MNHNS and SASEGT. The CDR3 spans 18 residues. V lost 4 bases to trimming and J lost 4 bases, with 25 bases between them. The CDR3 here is CASSVAGAGGRLGTEAFF. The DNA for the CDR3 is TGTGCCAGCAGTGTGGCGGGGGCAGGCGGTCGTTTGGGCACTGAAGCTTTCTTT.

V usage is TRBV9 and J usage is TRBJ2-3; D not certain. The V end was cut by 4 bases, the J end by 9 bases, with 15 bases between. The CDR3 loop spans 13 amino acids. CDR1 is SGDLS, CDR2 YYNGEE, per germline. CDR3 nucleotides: TGTGCCAGCAGCCTCACTACCGTCGACACGCAGTATTTT. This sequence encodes CASSLTTVDTQYF.

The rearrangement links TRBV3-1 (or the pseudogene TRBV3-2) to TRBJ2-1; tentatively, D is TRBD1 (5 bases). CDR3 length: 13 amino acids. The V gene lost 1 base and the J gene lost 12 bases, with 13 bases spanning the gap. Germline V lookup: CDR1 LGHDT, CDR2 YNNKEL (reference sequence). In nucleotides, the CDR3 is TGTGCCAGCAGCCAAGGAGACCGTGGGGCGCAGTTCTTC. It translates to CASSQGDRGAQFF.

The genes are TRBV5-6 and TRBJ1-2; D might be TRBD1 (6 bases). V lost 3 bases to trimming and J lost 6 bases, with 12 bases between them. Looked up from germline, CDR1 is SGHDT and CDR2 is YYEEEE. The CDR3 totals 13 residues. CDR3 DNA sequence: TGTGCCAGCAGCTGGGGCAGGGGTGATGGCTACACCTTC. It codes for CASSWGRGDGYTF.

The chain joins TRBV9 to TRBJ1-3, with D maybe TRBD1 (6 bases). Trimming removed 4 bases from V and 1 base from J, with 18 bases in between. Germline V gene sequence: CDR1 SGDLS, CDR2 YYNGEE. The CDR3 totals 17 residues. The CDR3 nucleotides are TGTGCCAGCAGCCCGGGACACCCGCCCGTTTCTGGAAACACCATATATTTT. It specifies CASSPGHPPVSGNTIYF.

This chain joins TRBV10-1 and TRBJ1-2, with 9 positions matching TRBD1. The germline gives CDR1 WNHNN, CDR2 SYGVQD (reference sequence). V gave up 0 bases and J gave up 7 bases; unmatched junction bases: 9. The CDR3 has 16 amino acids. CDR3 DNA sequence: TGCGCCAGCAGTGAGTCTGTGAGACAGGGGGTTCGTGGCTACACCTTC. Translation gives CASSESVRQGVRGYTF.

CDR3 sequence reads: CASSTDRGAALNTEAFF. The CDR3 DNA follows: TGTGCCAGCAGTACGGACAGGGGCGCGGCTTTGAACACTGAAGCTTTCTTT. The gene calls are TRBV27 and TRBJ1-1, with 9 bases fitting TRBD1. V was pared by 5 bases and J by 0 bases, with 10 bases of the junction left unmatched. Germline lookup yields CDR1 MNHEY and CDR2 SMNVEV (reference sequence). CDR3 length equals 17 residues.

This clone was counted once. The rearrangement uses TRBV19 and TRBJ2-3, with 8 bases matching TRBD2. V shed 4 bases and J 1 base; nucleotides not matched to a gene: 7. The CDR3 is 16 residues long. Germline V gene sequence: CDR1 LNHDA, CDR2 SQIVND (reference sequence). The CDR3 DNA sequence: TGTGCCAGTAGTAGTTTACTAGCGGAAGGCACAGATACGCAGTATTTT. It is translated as CASSSLLAEGTDTQYF.

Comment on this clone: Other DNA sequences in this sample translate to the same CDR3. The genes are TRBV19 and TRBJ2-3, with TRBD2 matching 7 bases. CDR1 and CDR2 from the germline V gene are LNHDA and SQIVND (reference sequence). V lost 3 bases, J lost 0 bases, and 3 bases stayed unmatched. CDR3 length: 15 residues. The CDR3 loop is CASSISGGSTDTQYF. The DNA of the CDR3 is TGTGCCAGTAGTATTTCGGGGGGTAGCACAGATACGCAGTATTTT.

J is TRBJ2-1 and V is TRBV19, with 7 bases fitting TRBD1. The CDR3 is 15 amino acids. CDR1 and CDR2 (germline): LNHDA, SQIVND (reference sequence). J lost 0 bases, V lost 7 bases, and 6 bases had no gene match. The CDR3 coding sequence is TGTGCCAGTACCTCGGACAGGAGCTCCTACAATGAGCAGTTCTTC. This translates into CASTSDRSSYNEQFF.

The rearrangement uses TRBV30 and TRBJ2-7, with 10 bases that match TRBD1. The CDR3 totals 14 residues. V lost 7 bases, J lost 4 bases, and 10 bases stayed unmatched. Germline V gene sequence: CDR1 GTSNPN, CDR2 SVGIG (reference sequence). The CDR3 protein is CASEGDRGPYEQYF. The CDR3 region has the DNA TGTGCCTCGGAAGGAGACAGGGGGCCTTACGAGCAGTACTTC.

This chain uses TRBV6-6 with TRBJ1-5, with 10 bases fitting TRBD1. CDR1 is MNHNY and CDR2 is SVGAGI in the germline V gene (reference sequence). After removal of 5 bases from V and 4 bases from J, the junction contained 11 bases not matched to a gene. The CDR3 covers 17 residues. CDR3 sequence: CASSPGTGVGRNQPQHF. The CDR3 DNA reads TGTGCCAGCAGTCCCGGGACAGGGGTTGGGAGGAATCAGCCCCAGCATTTT.

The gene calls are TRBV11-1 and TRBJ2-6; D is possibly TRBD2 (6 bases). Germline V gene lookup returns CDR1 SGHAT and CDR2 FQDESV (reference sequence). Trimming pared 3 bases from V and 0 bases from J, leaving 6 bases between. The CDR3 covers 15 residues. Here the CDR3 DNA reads TGTGCCAGCAGCTTCGGGGGCTCTGGGGCCAACGTCCTGACTTTC. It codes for CASSFGGSGANVLTF.

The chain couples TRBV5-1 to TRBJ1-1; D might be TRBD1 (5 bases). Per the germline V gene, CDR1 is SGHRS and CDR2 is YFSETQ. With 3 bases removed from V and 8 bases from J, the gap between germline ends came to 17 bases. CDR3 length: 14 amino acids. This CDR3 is CASSSNTGPMEAFF. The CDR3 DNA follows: TGCGCCAGCAGCTCTAACACAGGACCTATGGAAGCTTTCTTT.

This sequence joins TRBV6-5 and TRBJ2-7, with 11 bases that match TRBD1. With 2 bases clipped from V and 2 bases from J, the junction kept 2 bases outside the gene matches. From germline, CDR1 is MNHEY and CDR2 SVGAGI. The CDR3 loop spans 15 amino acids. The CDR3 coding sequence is TGTGCCAGCAGTTACACGGGACAGGGGGCCTACGAGCAGTACTTC. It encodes CASSYTGQGAYEQYF.

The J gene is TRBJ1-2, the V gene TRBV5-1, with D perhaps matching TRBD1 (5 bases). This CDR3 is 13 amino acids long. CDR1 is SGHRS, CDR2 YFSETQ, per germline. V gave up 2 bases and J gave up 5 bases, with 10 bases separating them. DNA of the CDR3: TGCGCCAGCAGCTTAAGTCAGGGATATGGCTACACCTTC. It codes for CASSLSQGYGYTF.

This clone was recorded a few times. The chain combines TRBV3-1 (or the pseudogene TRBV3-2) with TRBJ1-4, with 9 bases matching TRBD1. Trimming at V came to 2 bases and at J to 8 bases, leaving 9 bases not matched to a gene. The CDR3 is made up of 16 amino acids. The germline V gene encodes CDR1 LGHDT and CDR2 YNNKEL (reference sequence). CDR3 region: CASSQWGGQGSEKLFF. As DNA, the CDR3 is TGTGCCAGCAGCCAATGGGGGGGACAGGGAAGCGAAAAACTGTTTTTT.

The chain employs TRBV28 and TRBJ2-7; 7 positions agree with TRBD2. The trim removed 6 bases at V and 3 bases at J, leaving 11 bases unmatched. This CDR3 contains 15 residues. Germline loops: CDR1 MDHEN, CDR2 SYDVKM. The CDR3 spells CASREGPSGVYEQYF. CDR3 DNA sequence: TGTGCCAGCAGGGAGGGACCGAGCGGGGTCTACGAGCAGTACTTC.

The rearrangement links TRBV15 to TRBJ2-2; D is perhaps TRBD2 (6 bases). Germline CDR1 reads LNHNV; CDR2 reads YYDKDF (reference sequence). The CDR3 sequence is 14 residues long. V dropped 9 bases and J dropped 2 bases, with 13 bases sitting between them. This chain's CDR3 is CATGRGTNTGELFF. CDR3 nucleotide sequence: TGTGCCACAGGCCGGGGGACTAACACCGGGGAGCTGTTTTTT.

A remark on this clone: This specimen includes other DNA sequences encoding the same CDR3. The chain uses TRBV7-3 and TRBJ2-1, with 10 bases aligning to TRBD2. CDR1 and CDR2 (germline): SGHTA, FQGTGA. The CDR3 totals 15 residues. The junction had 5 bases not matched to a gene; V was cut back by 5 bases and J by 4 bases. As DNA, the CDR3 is TGTGCCAGCAGCCTCGTAGCGGGGGGTTACAATGAGCAGTTCTTC. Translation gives CASSLVAGGYNEQFF.

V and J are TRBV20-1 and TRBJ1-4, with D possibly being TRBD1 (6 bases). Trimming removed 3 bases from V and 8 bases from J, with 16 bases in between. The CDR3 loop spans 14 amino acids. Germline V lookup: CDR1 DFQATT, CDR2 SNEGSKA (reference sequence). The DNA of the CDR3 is TGCAGTGCTAGTTCTAGTAGGGGGGGGGAAAAACTGTTTTTT. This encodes CSASSSRGGEKLFF.

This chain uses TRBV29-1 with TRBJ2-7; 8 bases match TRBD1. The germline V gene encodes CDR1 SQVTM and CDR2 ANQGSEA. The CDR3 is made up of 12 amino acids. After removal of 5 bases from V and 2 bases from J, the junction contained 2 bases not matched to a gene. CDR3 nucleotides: TGCAGCGTTAGGACAGGGACCTACGAGCAGTACTTC. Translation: CSVRTGTYEQYF.

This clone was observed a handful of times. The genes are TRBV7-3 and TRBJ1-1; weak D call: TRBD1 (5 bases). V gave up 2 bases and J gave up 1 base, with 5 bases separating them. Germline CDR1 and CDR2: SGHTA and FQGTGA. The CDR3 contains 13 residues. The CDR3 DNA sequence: TGTGCCAGCAGCTTAGACAGGAACACTGAAGCTTTCTTT. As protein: CASSLDRNTEAFF.

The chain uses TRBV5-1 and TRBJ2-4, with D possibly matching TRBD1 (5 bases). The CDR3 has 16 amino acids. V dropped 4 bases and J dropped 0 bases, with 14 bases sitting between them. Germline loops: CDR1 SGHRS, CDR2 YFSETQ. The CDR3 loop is CASSPVLGLAKNIQYF. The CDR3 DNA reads TGCGCCAGCAGCCCGGTTTTGGGGCTAGCCAAAAACATTCAGTACTTC. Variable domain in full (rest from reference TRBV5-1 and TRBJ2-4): KAGVTQTPRYLIKTRGQQVTLSCSPISGHRSVSWYQQTPGQGLQFLFEYFSETQRNKGNFPGRFSGRQFSNSRSEMNVSTLELGDSALYLCASSPVLGLAKNIQYFGAGTRLSVL.

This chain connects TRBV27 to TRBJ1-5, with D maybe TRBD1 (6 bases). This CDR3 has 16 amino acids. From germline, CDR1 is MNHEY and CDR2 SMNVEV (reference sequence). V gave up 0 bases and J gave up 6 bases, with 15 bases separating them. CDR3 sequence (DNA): TGTGCCAGCAGTTTATCCCAGGGGAGAGGAACTCAGCCCCAGCATTTT. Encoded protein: CASSLSQGRGTQPQHF.

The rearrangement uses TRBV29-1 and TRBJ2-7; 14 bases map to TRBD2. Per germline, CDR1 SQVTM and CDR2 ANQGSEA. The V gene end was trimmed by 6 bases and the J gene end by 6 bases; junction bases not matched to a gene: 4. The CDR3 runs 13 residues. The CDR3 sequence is CSVGLAGGGEQYF. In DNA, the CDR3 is TGCAGCGTCGGACTAGCGGGGGGAGGCGAGCAGTACTTC.

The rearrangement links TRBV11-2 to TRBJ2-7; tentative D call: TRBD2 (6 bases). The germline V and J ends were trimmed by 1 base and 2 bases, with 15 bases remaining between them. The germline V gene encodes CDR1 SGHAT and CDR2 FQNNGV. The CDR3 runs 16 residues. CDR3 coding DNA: TGTGCCAGCAGCTTAGCAGTCACGGGAGTCGCCTACGAGCAGTACTTC. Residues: CASSLAVTGVAYEQYF.